The T cell receptor (beta chain) described here comes from a study of blood T cell repertoires in COVID-19. Study-wide background: COVID-19 samples from acute and convalescent phases originated in the United States, Italy and Spain. PBMCs, B-cell-depleted T cells, or T cells were the source of the cDNA or gDNA that made up the material.

In the original workflow: Nucleated cell number was recorded as an estimate derived from reference gene primer amplification. Profiled with immunoSEQ multiplex PCR; TCRdb holds only in-frame clones, not every one. V and J calls and clone size are copied from that table; D and trimming were computed from the DNA. This table has 200,000 or so clones, approximately 80% appearing once. Germline CDR1 KGHSH, CDR2 LQKENI. The junction had 7 bases not matched to a gene; V was cut back by 3 bases and J by 2 bases. The length of the CDR3 is 16 residues. Specimen: peripheral blood. The receptor's source is a woman older than 75 with COVID-19, enrolled during active disease. The chain links TRBV18 to TRBJ2-5; 9 bases are a match to TRBD2. The CDR3 DNA reads TGTGCCAGCTCACCTCCTATAGCGGGAGAGCAAGAGACCCAGTACTTC. This gives the protein CASSPPIAGEQETQYF.